This T cell receptor beta chain was observed in a study of blood T cell repertoires in COVID-19. This CDR3 has 12 residues. Trimming took 3 bases from V and 8 from J, leaving 10 bases between them. CDR1 and CDR2 from the germline V gene are LGHNA and YSLEER. The table came from immunoSEQ multiplex PCR; TCRdb's copy has only in-frame clones and leaves some out. Of around 300,000 clones listed, 88% are singletons. The sample was peripheral blood. The gene calls are TRBV4-3 and TRBJ1-1, with D unresolved. This clonotype was sampled from a man between 18 and 35 years old with active or convalescent COVID-19. CDR3 sequence (DNA): TGCGCCAGCAGCCAGTCTCGGTGGGAAGCTTTCTTT. This codes for CASSQSRWEAFF.